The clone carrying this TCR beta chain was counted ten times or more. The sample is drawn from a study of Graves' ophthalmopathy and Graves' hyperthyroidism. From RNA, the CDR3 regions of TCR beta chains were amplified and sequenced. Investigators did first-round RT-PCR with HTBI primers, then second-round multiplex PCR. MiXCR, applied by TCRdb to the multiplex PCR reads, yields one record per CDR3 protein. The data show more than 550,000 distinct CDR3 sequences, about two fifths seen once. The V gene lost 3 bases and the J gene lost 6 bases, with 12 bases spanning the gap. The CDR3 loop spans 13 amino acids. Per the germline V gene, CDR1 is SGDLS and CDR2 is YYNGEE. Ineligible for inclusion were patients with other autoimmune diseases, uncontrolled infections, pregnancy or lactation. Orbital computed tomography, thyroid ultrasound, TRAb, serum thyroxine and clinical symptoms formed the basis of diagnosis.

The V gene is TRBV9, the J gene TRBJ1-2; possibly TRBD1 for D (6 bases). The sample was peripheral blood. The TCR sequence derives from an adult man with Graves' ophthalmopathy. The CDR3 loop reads CASSASGAHGYTF. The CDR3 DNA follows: TGTGCCAGCAGCGCCTCAGGGGCGCATGGCTACACCTTC.